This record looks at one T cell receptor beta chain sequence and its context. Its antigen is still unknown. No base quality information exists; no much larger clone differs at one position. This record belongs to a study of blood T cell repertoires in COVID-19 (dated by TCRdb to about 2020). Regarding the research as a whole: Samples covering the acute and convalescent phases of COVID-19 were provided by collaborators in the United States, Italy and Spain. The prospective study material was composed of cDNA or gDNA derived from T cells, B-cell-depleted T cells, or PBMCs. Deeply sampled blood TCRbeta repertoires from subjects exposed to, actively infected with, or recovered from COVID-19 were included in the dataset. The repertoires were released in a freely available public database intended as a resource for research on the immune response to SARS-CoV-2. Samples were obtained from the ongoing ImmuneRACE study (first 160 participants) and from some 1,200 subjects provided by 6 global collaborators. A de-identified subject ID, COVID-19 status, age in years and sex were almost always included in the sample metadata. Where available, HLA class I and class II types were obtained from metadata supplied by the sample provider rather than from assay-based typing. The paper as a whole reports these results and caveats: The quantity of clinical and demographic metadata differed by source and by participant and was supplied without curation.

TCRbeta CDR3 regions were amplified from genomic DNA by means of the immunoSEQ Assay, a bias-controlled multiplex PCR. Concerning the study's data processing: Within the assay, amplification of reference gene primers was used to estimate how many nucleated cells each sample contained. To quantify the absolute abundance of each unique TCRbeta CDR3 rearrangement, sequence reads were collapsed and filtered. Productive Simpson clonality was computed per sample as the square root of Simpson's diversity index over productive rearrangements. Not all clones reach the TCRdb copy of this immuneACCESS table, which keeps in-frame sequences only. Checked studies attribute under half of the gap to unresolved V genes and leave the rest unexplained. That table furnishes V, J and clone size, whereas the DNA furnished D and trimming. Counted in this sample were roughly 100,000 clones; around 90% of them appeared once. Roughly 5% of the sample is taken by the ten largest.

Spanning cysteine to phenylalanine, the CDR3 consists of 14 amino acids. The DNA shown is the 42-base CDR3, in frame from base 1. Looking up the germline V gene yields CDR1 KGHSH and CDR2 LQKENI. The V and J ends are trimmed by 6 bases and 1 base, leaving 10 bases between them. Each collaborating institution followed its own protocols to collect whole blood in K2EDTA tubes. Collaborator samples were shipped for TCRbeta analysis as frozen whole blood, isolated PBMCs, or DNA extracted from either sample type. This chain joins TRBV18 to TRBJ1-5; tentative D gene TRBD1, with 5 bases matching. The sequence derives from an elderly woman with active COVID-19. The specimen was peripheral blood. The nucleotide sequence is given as TGTGCCAGCTCGCTACAGGAGAGCAATCAGCCCCAGCATTTT. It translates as CASSLQESNQPQHF.